These T cell receptor beta chains were read from a single sample in a study of cytomegalovirus exposure and HLA in healthy donors. TCRdb keeps only in-frame clones here, not all; method: immunoSEQ multiplex PCR. The sample lists some 150,000 clones, approximately 80% occurring once. Sequenced sample: PBMCs. Receptor source: a male donor in good health and CMV-seronegative. Both conserved end residues are part of each CDR3.

j_call,v_call,cdr3_aa
TRBJ2-1,TRBV19,CASSMGLSEQFF
TRBJ2-1,TRBV7-3,CASSPTGQASSYNEQFF
TRBJ1-6,TRBV2,CASSFPGHPRDF
TRBJ1-2,TRBV5-1,CATRVQQAGFDGYTF
TRBJ1-1,TRBV27,CASSYGGLPAEAFF
TRBJ2-1,TRBV4-3,CASSQSPEQYNEQFF
TRBJ1-6,TRBV10-2,CASRKDRNYNSPLHF
TRBJ2-7,TRBV18,CASSPPTHYEQYF
TRBJ2-1,TRBV6-6,CASSYGTSGNNEQFF
TRBJ2-1,TRBV9,CASSVGSGEYNEQFF
TRBJ1-2,TRBV14,CASSRRDSSLWYGYTF
TRBJ2-7,TRBV11-1,CASSLQGPGYEQYF
TRBJ1-4,TRBV18,CASSPEDRGTNEKLFF
TRBJ2-7,TRBV19,CASSPWDRQGEQYF
TRBJ2-1,TRBV7-9,CASSFPIAGLAGDYNEQFF
TRBJ2-1,TRBV2,CASSEMREVNEQFF